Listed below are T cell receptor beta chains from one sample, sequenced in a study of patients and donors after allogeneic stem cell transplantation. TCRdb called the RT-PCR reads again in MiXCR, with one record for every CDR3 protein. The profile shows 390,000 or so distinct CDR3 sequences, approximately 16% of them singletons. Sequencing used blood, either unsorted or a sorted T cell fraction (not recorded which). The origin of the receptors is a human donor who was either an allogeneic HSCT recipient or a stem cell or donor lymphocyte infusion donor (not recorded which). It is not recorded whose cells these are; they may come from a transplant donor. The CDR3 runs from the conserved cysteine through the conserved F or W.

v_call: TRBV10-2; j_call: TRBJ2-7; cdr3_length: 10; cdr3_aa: CATGHYEQYF
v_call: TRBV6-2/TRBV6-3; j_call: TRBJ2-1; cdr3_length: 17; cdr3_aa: CASSYPWGQESYNEQFF
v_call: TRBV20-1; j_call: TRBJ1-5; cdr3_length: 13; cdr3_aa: CSAGRGLGQPQHF
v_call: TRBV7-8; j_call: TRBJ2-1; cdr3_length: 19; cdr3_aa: CASSLVGTSGRASDNEQFF
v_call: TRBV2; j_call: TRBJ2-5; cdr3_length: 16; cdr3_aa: CASSDQAGAVVGTQYF
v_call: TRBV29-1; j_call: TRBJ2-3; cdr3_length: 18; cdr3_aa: CSVEAWTSGGAETDTHYF
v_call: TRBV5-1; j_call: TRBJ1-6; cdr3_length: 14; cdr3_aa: CASMEGGRNSPLHF
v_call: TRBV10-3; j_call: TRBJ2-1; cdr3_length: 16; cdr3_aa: CAISPTSLSSYNEQFF
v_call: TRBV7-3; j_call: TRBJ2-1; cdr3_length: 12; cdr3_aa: CASSLSRNEQFF
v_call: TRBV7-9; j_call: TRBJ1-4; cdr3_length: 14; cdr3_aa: CASSQGAINEKLFF
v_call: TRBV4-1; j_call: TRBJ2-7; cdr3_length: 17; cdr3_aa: CASSQAPLGGPRYEQYF
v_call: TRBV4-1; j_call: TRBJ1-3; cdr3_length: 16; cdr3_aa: CASSQVIQGLRNTIYF